Listed below are T cell receptor beta chains from one sample, sequenced in a study of CD8 T cells in ankylosing spondylitis. TCRdb called the 5' RACE reads again in MiXCR, with one record for every CDR3 protein. The sample records fewer than 450,000 distinct CDR3 sequences, over 15% being singletons. The sequenced sample was blood, either unsorted or a sorted T cell fraction (not recorded which). These receptors were taken from a male donor with ankylosing spondylitis. Each CDR3 is given with its conserved first and last residue. D genes are given only for firm matches. The listing skips clone size in some rows; elsewhere it reads once, few, many or a size class.

j_call v_call clone_size d_call cdr3_aa cdr3_nt
TRBJ1-4 TRBV3-1 few - CASSFAKGNEKLFF TGTGCCAGCAGCTTCGCGAAGGGTAATGAAAAACTGTTTTTT
TRBJ1-1 TRBV3-1 few - CASSQTGEAFF TGTGCCAGCAGCCAAACAGGTGAAGCTTTCTTT
TRBJ1-1 TRBV19 few TRBD1 CASSIPLWTGGTEAFF TGTGCCAGTAGTATTCCCCTCTGGACAGGGGGCACTGAAGCTTTCTTT
TRBJ2-7 TRBV6-1 few TRBD1 CASGPGQKSYEQYF TGTGCCAGCGGTCCGGGACAGAAATCCTACGAGCAGTACTTC
TRBJ2-2 TRBV7-2 few - CASSLRTMNTGELFF TGTGCCAGCAGCTTACGGACTATGAACACCGGGGAGCTGTTTTTT
TRBJ2-1 TRBV10-3 - - CAISTSGTNTGNEQFF TGTGCCATCAGTACCTCCGGGACAAACACGGGGAATGAGCAGTTCTTC
TRBJ2-7 TRBV7-2 - - CASSLALLETSYEQYF TGTGCCAGCAGCTTAGCGCTACTGGAAACCTCCTACGAGCAGTACTTC
TRBJ2-6 TRBV2 - - CASSPTNSGANVLTF TGTGCCAGCAGTCCGACGAACTCTGGGGCCAACGTCCTGACTTTC
TRBJ1-1 TRBV3-1 - - CASRIYGLTEAFF TGTGCCAGCAGAATCTACGGGCTCACTGAAGCTTTCTTT
TRBJ2-1 TRBV7-3 - TRBD1 CASSFRPRTGMNNEQFF TGTGCCAGCAGCTTTCGACCTAGGACAGGGATGAACAATGAGCAGTTCTTC
TRBJ2-1 TRBV5-1 many TRBD2 CASSPPQGLAENEQFF TGCGCCAGCAGCCCCCCGCAGGGACTAGCGGAGAATGAGCAGTTCTTC
TRBJ1-1 TRBV28 few - CASGRIEAFF TGTGCCAGCGGACGTATTGAAGCTTTCTTT
TRBJ2-1 TRBV20-1 few - CSARERGQQFF TGCAGTGCTAGAGAGCGGGGGCAGCAGTTCTTC
TRBJ2-6 TRBV7-9 many - CASSSNPGFSGANVLTF TGTGCCAGCAGCTCGAATCCCGGGTTCTCTGGGGCCAACGTCCTGACTTTC
TRBJ2-5 TRBV20-1 few TRBD1 CSARGQGGYETQYF TGCAGTGCTCGCGGACAGGGGGGGTACGAGACCCAGTACTTC
TRBJ2-7 TRBV5-4 - - CASSLGGAENYEQYF TGTGCCAGCAGCTTGGGGGGAGCGGAGAATTACGAGCAGTACTTC
TRBJ2-7 TRBV5-1 few - CASSPGTAGSYEQYF TGCGCCAGCAGCCCAGGGACAGCGGGCTCCTACGAGCAGTACTTC
TRBJ2-5 TRBV29-1 - - CSVEYHPRGQETQYF TGCAGCGTTGAATACCACCCGAGGGGCCAAGAGACCCAGTACTTC
TRBJ2-2 TRBV24-1 few - CATSSGHPTGELFF TGTGCCACCAGTTCGGGACACCCCACCGGGGAGCTGTTTTTT
TRBJ1-6 TRBV7-8 few TRBD1 CASSPRTGGLKSPLHF TGTGCCAGCAGCCCTCGGACAGGGGGGCTTAAATCACCCCTCCACTTT
TRBJ2-7 TRBV5-1 - - CASSFERLGEQYF TGCGCCAGCAGCTTTGAGAGGTTGGGAGAGCAGTACTTC
TRBJ2-7 TRBV6-2/TRBV6-3 - - CASSYDPGQDSYEQYF TGTGCCAGCAGTTACGATCCGGGACAAGACTCCTACGAGCAGTACTTC
TRBJ2-3 TRBV29-1 few TRBD2 CSVGWLAGGPSDTQYF TGCAGCGTTGGTTGGCTAGCGGGAGGACCCTCAGATACGCAGTATTTT
TRBJ2-1 TRBV5-1 few - CASSSTTLVEQFF TGCGCCAGCTCCTCGACTACGCTAGTCGAGCAGTTCTTC
TRBJ2-6 TRBV18 - - CASSPTDSAGANVLTF TGTGCCAGCTCACCTACCGACAGTGCTGGGGCCAACGTCCTGACTTTC
TRBJ2-1 TRBV14 - - CASSRSAGGYNEQFF TGTGCCAGCAGCCGCTCGGCAGGCGGCTACAATGAGCAGTTCTTC
TRBJ2-2 TRBV12-3/TRBV12-4 few - CASTLVGAGELFF TGTGCCAGCACTCTGGTAGGGGCCGGGGAGCTGTTTTTT
TRBJ2-7 TRBV7-2 many TRBD1 CASRMTGVDEQYF TGTGCCAGCAGAATGACAGGGGTGGACGAGCAGTACTTC
TRBJ1-2 TRBV24-1 few - CATRADDFSGYTF TGTGCCACCAGGGCGGACGATTTCTCTGGCTACACCTTC
TRBJ2-5 TRBV12-3/TRBV12-4 many TRBD1 CASRRGGAETQYF TGTGCCAGCAGGAGAGGGGGCGCCGAGACCCAGTACTTC
TRBJ1-5 TRBV6-2/TRBV6-3 few - CASSEDRGINQPQHF TGTGCCAGCAGTGAGGATAGGGGAATCAATCAGCCCCAGCATTTT
TRBJ2-2 TRBV7-2 few TRBD2 CASSRSGRAPGELFF TGTGCCAGCAGCCGGAGCGGGAGGGCGCCCGGGGAGCTGTTTTTT
TRBJ1-6 TRBV20-1 few TRBD1 CSANPQGADNSPLHF TGCAGTGCAAACCCCCAGGGGGCGGACAATTCACCCCTCCACTTT
TRBJ1-5 TRBV20-1 - - CSARGTHSNQPQHF TGCAGTGCTAGAGGGACCCATAGCAATCAGCCCCAGCATTTT
TRBJ1-2 TRBV4-1 - - CASSQADLRTYGYTF TGCGCCAGCAGCCAAGCGGACCTAAGAACGTATGGCTACACCTTC
TRBJ1-2 TRBV5-1 - - CASSLGGTSSSYGYTF TGCGCCAGCAGCTTGGGGGGGACAAGCTCTTCCTATGGCTACACCTTC
TRBJ2-1 TRBV7-2 few - CASSLARGGVGEQFF TGTGCCAGCAGCTTAGCGCGGGGCGGGGTGGGTGAGCAGTTCTTC
TRBJ2-5 TRBV20-1 few - CSARDWASQETQYF TGCAGTGCTAGAGATTGGGCTAGTCAAGAGACCCAGTACTTC
TRBJ1-4 TRBV14 few - CASSQEGTLLGEKLFF TGTGCCAGCAGCCAAGAAGGAACCCTCTTGGGTGAAAAACTGTTTTTT
TRBJ2-6 TRBV12-3/TRBV12-4 - - CASSRYSSGANVLTF TGTGCCAGCAGTCGGTATAGCTCTGGGGCCAACGTCCTGACTTTC
TRBJ1-4 TRBV5-1 few - CASSWAGDSNEKLFF TGCGCCAGCAGCTGGGCCGGTGATAGTAATGAAAAACTGTTTTTT
TRBJ2-1 TRBV18 - TRBD2 CASSERAGANNEQFF TGTGCCAGCTCTGAACGAGCGGGGGCAAACAATGAGCAGTTCTTC
TRBJ2-5 TRBV14 - - CASSQVIWDETQYF TGTGCCAGCAGCCAAGTAATATGGGATGAGACCCAGTACTTC
TRBJ1-2 TRBV28 few TRBD1 CASSLYRTGGNYGYTF TGTGCCAGCAGTTTGTATCGGACAGGGGGTAACTATGGCTACACCTTC
TRBJ2-7 TRBV5-1 - - CASRQVPSYEQYF TGCGCCAGCCGACAGGTCCCTTCCTACGAGCAGTACTTC
TRBJ2-3 TRBV6-2/TRBV6-3 - - CASSRSATGGYTDTQYF TGTGCCAGCAGCCGATCTGCCACGGGGGGCTACACAGATACGCAGTATTTT
TRBJ2-6 TRBV11-2 few - CASSFTDSGANVLTF TGTGCCAGCAGCTTTACGGACTCTGGGGCCAACGTCCTGACTTTC
TRBJ2-3 TRBV20-1 few - CSAPRTGSDTQYF TGCAGTGCGCCCCGAACAGGGTCAGATACGCAGTATTTT
TRBJ1-1 TRBV12-3/TRBV12-4 few - CASSLNSRDRTEAFF TGTGCCAGCAGTCTAAATTCCCGGGACCGTACCGAAGCTTTCTTT
TRBJ1-5 TRBV12-3/TRBV12-4 - - CASSSNSNPGDQPQHF TGTGCCAGCAGTTCCAACTCTAACCCAGGGGATCAGCCCCAGCATTTT
TRBJ2-7 TRBV20-1 many - CSATGLSYVYEQYF TGCAGTGCCACCGGACTCTCCTACGTCTACGAGCAGTACTTC